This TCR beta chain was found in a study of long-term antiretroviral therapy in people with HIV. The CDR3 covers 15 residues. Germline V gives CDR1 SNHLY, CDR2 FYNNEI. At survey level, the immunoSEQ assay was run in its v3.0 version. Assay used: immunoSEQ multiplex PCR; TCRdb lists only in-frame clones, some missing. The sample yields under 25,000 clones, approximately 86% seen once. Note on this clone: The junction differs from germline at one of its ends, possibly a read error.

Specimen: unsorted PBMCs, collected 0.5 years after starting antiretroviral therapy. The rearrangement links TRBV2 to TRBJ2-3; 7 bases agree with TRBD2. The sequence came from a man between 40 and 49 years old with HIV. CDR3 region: CASREGLVGADTQYF. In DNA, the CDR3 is TGTGCCAGCAGGGAAGGACTAGTTGGCGCAGATACGCAGTATTTT.